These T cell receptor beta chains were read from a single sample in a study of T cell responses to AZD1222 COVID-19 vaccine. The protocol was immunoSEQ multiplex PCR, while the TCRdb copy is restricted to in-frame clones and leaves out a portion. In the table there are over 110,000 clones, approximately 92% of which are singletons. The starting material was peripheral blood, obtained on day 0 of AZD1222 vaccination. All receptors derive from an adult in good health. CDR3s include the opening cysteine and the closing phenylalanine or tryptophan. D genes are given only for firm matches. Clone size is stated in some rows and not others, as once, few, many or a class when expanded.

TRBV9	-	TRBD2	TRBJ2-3	CASSVGSGGTDTQYF	TGTGCCAGCAGCGTAGGATCGGGAGGGACAGATACGCAGTATTTT
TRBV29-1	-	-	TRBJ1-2	CSVEDQVTPSYGYTF	TGCAGCGTTGAAGATCAGGTCACTCCTAGCTATGGCTACACCTTC
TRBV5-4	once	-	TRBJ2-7	CASSKVGDLGYEQYF	TGTGCCAGCAGCAAGGTGGGGGACTTGGGCTACGAGCAGTACTTC
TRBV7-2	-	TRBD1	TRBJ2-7	CASSFPGQGRWEQYF	TGTGCCAGCAGCTTCCCGGGACAGGGACGTTGGGAGCAGTACTTC
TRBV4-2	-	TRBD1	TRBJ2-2	CASSRDAGGSTGELFF	TGTGCCAGCAGCCGTGACGCAGGGGGCAGCACCGGGGAGCTGTTTTTT
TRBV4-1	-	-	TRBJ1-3	CASRPRSIRDAGNTIYF	TGCGCCAGCAGGCCAAGAAGTATCAGGGACGCTGGAAACACCATATATTTT
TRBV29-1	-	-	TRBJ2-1	CSVARRDRAWSPEQFF	TGCAGCGTTGCTCGCCGGGACCGGGCCTGGAGTCCTGAGCAGTTCTTC
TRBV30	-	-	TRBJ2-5	CAWRTGIETQYF	TGTGCCTGGCGAACAGGGATCGAGACCCAGTACTTC
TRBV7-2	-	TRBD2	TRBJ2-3	CASSLDLGGSDGTDTQYF	TGTGCCAGCAGCTTGGACCTGGGCGGGAGTGACGGCACAGATACGCAGTATTTT
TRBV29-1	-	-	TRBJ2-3	CSTSQGVGLDTQYF	TGCAGCACATCCCAGGGTGTGGGGTTAGATACGCAGTATTTT
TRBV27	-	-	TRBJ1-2	CATRPMESYGYTF	TGTGCCACCCGTCCAATGGAGAGCTATGGCTACACCTTC
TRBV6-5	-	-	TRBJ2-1	CASSSSFGRTDEQFF	TGTGCCAGCAGTTCCAGCTTCGGGAGAACGGATGAGCAGTTCTTC
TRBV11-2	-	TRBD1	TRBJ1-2	CASSEEPGTVRGYTF	TGTGCCAGCAGCGAAGAGCCCGGGACAGTAAGGGGCTACACCTTC
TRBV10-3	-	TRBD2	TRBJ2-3	CAITSGRITDTQYF	TGTGCCATCACAAGCGGGAGGATCACAGATACGCAGTATTTT
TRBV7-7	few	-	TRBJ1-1	CASSSLEDRETNTEAFF	TGTGCCAGCAGCTCACTGGAAGACCGGGAAACGAACACTGAAGCTTTCTTT
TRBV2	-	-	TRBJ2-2	CASQGKRAGELFF	TGTGCCAGCCAGGGAAAAAGGGCCGGGGAGCTGTTTTTT
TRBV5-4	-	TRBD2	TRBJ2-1	CASSLRLAGGSSYNEQFF	TGTGCCAGCAGCTTGCGACTAGCGGGAGGAAGCTCCTACAATGAGCAGTTCTTC
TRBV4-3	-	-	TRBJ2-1	CASSPAGWGEQFF	TGCGCCAGCAGCCCCGCTGGGTGGGGTGAGCAGTTCTTC
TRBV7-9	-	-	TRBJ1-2	CASSLVAGREGYTF	TGTGCCAGCAGCTTAGTGGCAGGGCGAGAGGGCTACACCTTC
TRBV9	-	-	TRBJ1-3	CASSVGDASGNTIYF	TGTGCCAGCAGCGTTGGAGACGCCTCTGGAAACACCATATATTTT
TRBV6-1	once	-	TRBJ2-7	CASSEWGQIYEQYF	TGTGCCAGCAGTGAATGGGGGCAGATATACGAGCAGTACTTC
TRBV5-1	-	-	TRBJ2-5	CASSFREQETQYF	TGCGCCAGCAGCTTCCGGGAGCAAGAGACCCAGTACTTC
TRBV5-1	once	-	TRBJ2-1	CASSLGGNGNNEQFF	TGCGCCAGCAGCTTGGGGGGTAACGGGAACAATGAGCAGTTCTTC
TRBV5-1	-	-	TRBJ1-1	CASSSRIPFEMNTEAFF	TGCGCCAGCAGCTCCCGAATCCCTTTTGAGATGAACACTGAAGCTTTCTTT
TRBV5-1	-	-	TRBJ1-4	CASSALGGESRRINEKLFF	TGCGCCAGCAGCGCGCTTGGCGGTGAGTCGCGGAGGATTAATGAAAAACTGTTTTTT
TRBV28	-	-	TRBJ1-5	CASSLTRPQHF	TGTGCCAGCAGTTTGACCCGGCCCCAGCATTTT
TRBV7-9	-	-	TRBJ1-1	CASSLRLQEGFQGTEAFF	TGTGCCAGCAGCTTACGACTCCAGGAGGGGTTTCAGGGCACTGAAGCTTTCTTT
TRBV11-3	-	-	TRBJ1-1	CASSLGTANAEAFF	TGTGCCAGCAGCTTAGGGACGGCGAACGCTGAAGCTTTCTTT
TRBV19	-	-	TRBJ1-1	CASSILSQINTEAFF	TGTGCCAGTAGTATTTTGTCCCAAATCAACACTGAAGCTTTCTTT
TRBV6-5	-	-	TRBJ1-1	CASSYSSARGAEAFF	TGTGCCAGCAGTTACTCGAGCGCCAGGGGAGCTGAAGCTTTCTTT
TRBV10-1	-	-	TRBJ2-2	CASSRDSANTGELFF	TGCGCCAGCAGTCGGGACTCTGCGAACACCGGGGAGCTGTTTTTT
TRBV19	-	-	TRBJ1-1	CASRFDRNTEAFF	TGTGCCAGTAGATTCGACAGGAACACTGAAGCTTTCTTT
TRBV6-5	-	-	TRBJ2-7	CASSPPRGASYEQYF	TGTGCCAGCAGCCCCCCCCGTGGAGCCTCCTACGAGCAGTACTTC
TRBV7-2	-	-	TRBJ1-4	CASSQRGGTNEKLFF	TGTGCCAGCAGCCAAAGGGGGGGGACTAATGAAAAACTGTTTTTT
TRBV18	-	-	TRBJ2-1	CASSPNPHNEQFF	TGTGCCAGCTCACCTAATCCCCACAATGAGCAGTTCTTC
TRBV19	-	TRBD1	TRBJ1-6	CASTPGQPNSPLHF	TGTGCCAGTACCCCGGGACAGCCTAATTCACCCCTCCACTTT
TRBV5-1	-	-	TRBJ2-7	CASSLEAASYEQYF	TGCGCCAGCAGCTTGGAAGCAGCCTCCTACGAGCAGTACTTC
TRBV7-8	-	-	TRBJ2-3	CASSLAGSGTDTQYF	TGTGCCAGCAGCTTAGCAGGGTCGGGCACAGATACGCAGTATTTT
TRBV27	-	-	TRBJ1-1	CASSLSGSDPPLMNTEAFF	TGTGCCAGCAGTCTCTCCGGGTCCGATCCGCCTTTAATGAACACTGAAGCTTTCTTT
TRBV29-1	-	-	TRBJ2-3	CSVIPLLKVSDTQYF	TGCAGCGTGATCCCACTCCTCAAGGTATCAGATACGCAGTATTTT
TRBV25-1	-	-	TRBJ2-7	CASSEAGSYYEQYF	TGTGCCAGCAGTGAGGCCGGTTCTTACTACGAGCAGTACTTC
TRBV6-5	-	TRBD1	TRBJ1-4	CASSSDRREKLFF	TGTGCCAGCAGTTCGGACAGGCGGGAAAAACTGTTTTTT
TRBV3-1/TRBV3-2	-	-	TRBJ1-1	CASSQARVGAEAFF	TGTGCCAGCAGCCAAGCAAGGGTGGGAGCTGAAGCTTTCTTT
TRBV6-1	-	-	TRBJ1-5	CASSEVVGSNQPQHF	TGTGCCAGCAGTGAAGTTGTCGGCAGCAATCAGCCCCAGCATTTT
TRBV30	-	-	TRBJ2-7	CAWSVRRGRGQYF	TGTGCCTGGAGTGTAAGGAGGGGGCGCGGGCAGTACTTC
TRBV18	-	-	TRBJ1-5	CASSPTGWGAHNQPQHF	TGTGCCAGCTCACCAACAGGGTGGGGGGCCCACAATCAGCCCCAGCATTTT
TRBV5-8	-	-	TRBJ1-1	CASSFEGFMNTEAFF	TGTGCCAGCAGCTTCGAGGGGTTCATGAACACTGAAGCTTTCTTT
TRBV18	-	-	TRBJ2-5	CASSPGLHAETQYF	TGTGCCAGCTCTCCGGGCCTCCATGCAGAGACCCAGTACTTC
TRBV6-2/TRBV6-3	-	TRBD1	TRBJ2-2	CASSPSGTANTGELFF	TGTGCCAGCAGCCCTTCCGGGACAGCGAACACCGGGGAGCTGTTTTTT
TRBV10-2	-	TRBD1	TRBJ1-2	CASRVPGQGQGYTF	TGCGCCAGCAGGGTCCCGGGACAGGGACAGGGCTACACCTTC
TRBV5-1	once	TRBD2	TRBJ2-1	CASSRDPSGLYNEQFF	TGCGCCAGCAGCCGAGATCCTAGCGGACTTTACAATGAGCAGTTCTTC
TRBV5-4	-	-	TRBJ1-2	CASSLVRGSHTYGYTF	TGTGCCAGCAGCTTGGTTAGGGGCAGCCACACCTATGGCTACACCTTC
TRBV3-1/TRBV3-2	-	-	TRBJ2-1	CASSQWDFHQVLAYNEQFF	TGTGCCAGCAGCCAGTGGGACTTCCACCAGGTATTAGCCTACAATGAGCAGTTCTTC
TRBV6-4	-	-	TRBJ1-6	CASSDSPADNSPLHF	TGTGCCAGCAGTGACTCCCCCGCAGATAATTCACCCCTCCACTTT
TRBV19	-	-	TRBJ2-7	CASSTRGPREQYF	TGTGCCAGTAGTACCCGGGGGCCTCGAGAGCAGTACTTC
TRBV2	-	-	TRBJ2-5	CASTITDQETQYF	TGTGCCAGCACAATCACAGACCAAGAGACCCAGTACTTC